The clone carrying this TCR beta chain occurred many times. Its antigen is undetermined. The record originates from a study of T-cell reconstitution after alpha-beta-depleted transplantation in children. Findings and limits, study-wide: Expanded clones from the graft, numbering several hundred, reportedly supplied alpha-beta T cells about two months after transplant.

The authors prepared the TCRbeta library with unique molecular identifiers. MiXCR, applied by TCRdb to the PCR reads, yields one record per CDR3 protein. The repertoire consists of some 220,000 distinct CDR3 sequences, with about a tenth occurring once and the leading ten covering roughly 27%. V lost 6 bases, J lost 2 bases, and 11 bases lay in between. This CDR3 region has 13 residues. CDR1 is MNHNY and CDR2 is SVGAGI in the germline V gene (reference sequence). Specimen: PBMCs, collected before TCRalphabeta/CD19-depleted stem cell transplant. The V call is TRBV6-6, the J call TRBJ2-7, with D tentatively TRBD1 (5 bases). The sequence came from a child younger than two with acute myeloid leukemia, due to receive a stem cell transplant. The DNA of the CDR3 is TGTGCCAGCAGACACAGGAGTACCTACGAGCAGTACTTC. Encoded protein: CASRHRSTYEQYF.